This T cell receptor (beta chain) was recovered during a study of Graves' ophthalmopathy and Graves' hyperthyroidism. Study details: No treatment had been given when peripheral blood was collected at initial diagnosis.

CDR3 regions of TCR beta were amplified from RNA transcripts. First-round RT-PCR relied on HTBI primers, and a second-round multiplex PCR came next. Each CDR3 protein gets one entry after TCRdb re-called the multiplex PCR reads with MiXCR. There are fewer than 600,000 distinct CDR3 sequences in the sample; approximately 15% occur only once, and more than 8.5% lies in the top ten. Lactation, pregnancy, uncontrolled infections and other autoimmune diseases were all grounds for excluding patients. Someone took the PBMCs out of more than 9 ml of fresh peripheral blood. General observations from the study: The study's model predicted ophthalmopathy progression at 70.59% sensitivity and around 75% specificity.

The CDR3 covers 15 residues. Germline trimming cut 7 bases from V and 4 bases from J; bases unmatched to any gene: 10. To note about this clonotype: The antigen is unknown.

This TCR was recovered from a woman aged 25-40 years with Graves' ophthalmopathy. V usage is TRBV12-3 or TRBV12-4 and J usage is TRBJ1-5; 7 nucleotides align to TRBD1. The sequenced material came from blood. CDR3 DNA: TGTGCCAGCACCGGAAATGGGACAGCAAATCAGCCCCAGCATTTT. This translates into CASTGNGTANQPQHF.